The text below deals with one TCR beta chain. The target of this receptor is not known. Base qualities were left out, and no much larger clone turns up one base away. The record originates from a study of technical replicates of blood from several donors (dated by TCRdb to about 2017). The library was prepared using the immunoSEQ multiplex PCR assay. TCRdb stores this immuneACCESS table with in-frame sequences only. Part of the clones is absent; in the studies checked, under half of the shortfall reflects unresolved V genes, and no reason is known for the rest. In all, the sample holds about 62,000 clones, and 95% to 98% of those were seen once. Clones ranked in the top ten supply roughly 0.17% of the sample. V lost 1 base and J lost 1 base; the stretch between them is 8 bases long. Taken from cysteine to phenylalanine, the CDR3 has 14 residues. The sequence is cut down to CDR3 DNA, 42 bases in frame from base 1. From the germline V gene, CDR1 is MNHEY and CDR2 is SVGAGI.

Sequenced sample: T cells isolated from PBMCs. The chain employs TRBV6-5 and TRBJ2-7; TRBD1 is possibly the D segment (6 matching bases). This clonotype was obtained from a human donor in good health. The CDR3 region has the sequence CASSYFQGSYEQYF. The DNA sequence is TGTGCCAGCAGTTACTTTCAGGGGTCCTACGAGCAGTACTTC.